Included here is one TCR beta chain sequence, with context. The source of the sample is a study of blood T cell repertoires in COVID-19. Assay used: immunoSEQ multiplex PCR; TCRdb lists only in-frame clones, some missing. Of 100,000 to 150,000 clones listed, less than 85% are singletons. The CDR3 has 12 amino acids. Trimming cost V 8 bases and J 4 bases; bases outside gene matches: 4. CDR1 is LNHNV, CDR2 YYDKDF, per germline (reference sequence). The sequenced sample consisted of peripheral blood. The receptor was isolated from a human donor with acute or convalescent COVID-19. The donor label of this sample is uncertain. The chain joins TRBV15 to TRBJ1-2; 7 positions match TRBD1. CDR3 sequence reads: CATQGQFYGYTF. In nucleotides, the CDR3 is TGTGCCACCCAGGGACAGTTCTATGGCTACACCTTC.